The clone carrying this T cell receptor beta chain was found a few times. Antigen unknown. The data stem from a study of T cell responses to AZD1222 COVID-19 vaccine. Points from the study as a whole: There were mostly white British donors and more females than males, and clonal diversity was possibly underestimated. At 160-218 and 743-854, vaccine-associated CD4 TCRs were dominant, and they spanned spike. Among those given AZD1222, only 6 or 7 were seropositive at baseline.

Sequencing was performed with immunoSEQ multiplex PCR; in TCRdb, only in-frame clones are kept and a portion is missing. The data show about 150,000 clones, with 70% to 90% seen just once and 3% to 4% held by the top ten. The germline CDR1 and CDR2 sequences are KGHDR and SFDVKD. There are 15 residues in the CDR3. V lost 1 base and J lost 5, with 13 bases in between. The rearrangement links TRBV24-1 to TRBJ2-5, with D possibly called TRBD1 or TRBD2 (5 bases each). This specimen was peripheral blood, taken on day 0 of MenACWY control vaccination. This clonotype was obtained from an adult in good health. Here the CDR3 DNA reads TGTGCCACCAGTGATTTCAAAGGGGACGGGGAGACCCAGTACTTC. Translation: CATSDFKGDGETQYF.